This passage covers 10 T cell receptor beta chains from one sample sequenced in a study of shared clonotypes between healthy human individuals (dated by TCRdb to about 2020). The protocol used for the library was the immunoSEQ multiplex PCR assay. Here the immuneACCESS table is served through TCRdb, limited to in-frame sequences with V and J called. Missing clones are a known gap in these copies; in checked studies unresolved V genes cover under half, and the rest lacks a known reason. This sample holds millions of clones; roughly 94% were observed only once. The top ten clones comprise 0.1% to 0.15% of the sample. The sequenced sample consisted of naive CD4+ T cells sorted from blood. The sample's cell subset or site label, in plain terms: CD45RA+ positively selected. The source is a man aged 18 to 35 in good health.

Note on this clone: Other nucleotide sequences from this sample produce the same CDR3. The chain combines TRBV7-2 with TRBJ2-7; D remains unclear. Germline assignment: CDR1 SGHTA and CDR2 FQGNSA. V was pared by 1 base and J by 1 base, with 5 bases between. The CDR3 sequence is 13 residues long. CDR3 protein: CASSLVFSYEQYF. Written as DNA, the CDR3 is TGTGCCAGCAGCTTAGTGTTTTCCTACGAGCAGTACTTC.

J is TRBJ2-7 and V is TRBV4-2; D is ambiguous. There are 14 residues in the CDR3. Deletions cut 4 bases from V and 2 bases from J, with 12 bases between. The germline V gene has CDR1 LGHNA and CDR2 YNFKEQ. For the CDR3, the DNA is TGTGCCAGCAGCCGAGGAGACTCGGCCTACGAGCAGTACTTC. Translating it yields CASSRGDSAYEQYF.

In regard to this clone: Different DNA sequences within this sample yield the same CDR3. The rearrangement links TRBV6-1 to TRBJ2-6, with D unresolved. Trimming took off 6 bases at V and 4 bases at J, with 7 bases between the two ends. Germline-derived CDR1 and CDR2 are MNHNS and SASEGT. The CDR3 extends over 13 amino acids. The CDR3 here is CASRPSGANVLTF. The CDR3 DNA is TGTGCCAGCAGGCCCTCGGGGGCCAACGTCCTGACTTTC.

CDR3 bases: TGCGCCAGCAGCTTGGCCGAGCGACAGGGCGGAGGCTACACCTTC. Its protein is CASSLAERQGGGYTF. V usage is TRBV5-1 and J usage is TRBJ1-2, with 7 bases lining up with TRBD1. This CDR3 is built from 15 residues. The germline gives CDR1 SGHRS, CDR2 YFSETQ. V lost 0 bases and J lost 8; bases outside the gene matches: 10.

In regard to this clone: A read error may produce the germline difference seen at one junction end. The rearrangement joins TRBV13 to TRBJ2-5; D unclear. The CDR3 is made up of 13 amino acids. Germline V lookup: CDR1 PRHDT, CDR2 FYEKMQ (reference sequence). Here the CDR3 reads CASTVLSWETQYF. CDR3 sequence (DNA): TGTGCAAGCACCGTACTGTCTTGGGAGACCCAGTACTTC.

Here the CDR3 DNA reads TGTGCCAGCACCGAGGTAAGATGGTCAGGCCGATGGGGCTCCTACGAGCAGTACTTC. Its protein product is CASTEVRWSGRWGSYEQYF. The chain links TRBV6-4 to TRBJ2-7; D remains unclear. Germline V gives CDR1 MRHNA, CDR2 SNTAGT. CDR3 length: 19 amino acids. V was trimmed by 7 bases and J by 0 bases, leaving 28 bases between them.

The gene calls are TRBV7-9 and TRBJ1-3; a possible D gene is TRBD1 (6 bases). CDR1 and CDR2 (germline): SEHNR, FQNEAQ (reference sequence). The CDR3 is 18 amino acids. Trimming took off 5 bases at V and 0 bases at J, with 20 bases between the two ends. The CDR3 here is CASSSLGWGLHSGNTIYF. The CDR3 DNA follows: TGTGCCAGCAGCAGCTTAGGGTGGGGGCTACACTCTGGAAACACCATATATTTT.

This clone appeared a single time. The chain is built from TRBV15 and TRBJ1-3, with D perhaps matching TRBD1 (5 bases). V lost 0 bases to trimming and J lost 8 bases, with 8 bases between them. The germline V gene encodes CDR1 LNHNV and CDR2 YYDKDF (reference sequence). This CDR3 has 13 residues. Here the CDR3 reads CATSRDRGDTIYF. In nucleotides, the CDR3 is TGTGCCACCAGCAGAGATCGGGGGGACACCATATATTTT.

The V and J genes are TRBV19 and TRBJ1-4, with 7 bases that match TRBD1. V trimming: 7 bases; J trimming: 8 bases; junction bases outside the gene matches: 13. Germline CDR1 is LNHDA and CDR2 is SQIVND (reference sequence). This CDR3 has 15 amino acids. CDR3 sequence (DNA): TGTGCCAGTACTATCGGAGGGGGCGGAAGGGAAAAACTGTTTTTT. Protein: CASTIGGGGREKLFF. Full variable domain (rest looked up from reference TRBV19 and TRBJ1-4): DGGITQSPKYLFRKEGQNVTLSCEQNLNHDAMYWYRQDPGQGLRLIYYSQIVNDFQKGDIAEGYSVSREKKESFPLTVTSAQKNPTAFYLCASTIGGGGREKLFFGSGTQLSVL.

In DNA, the CDR3 is TGTGCCTGGAGTGTAACAGGAGTTGAAAAACTGTTTTTT. Translating gives CAWSVTGVEKLFF. The chain recombines TRBV30 with TRBJ1-4, with D perhaps matching TRBD1 (5 bases). CDR3 size: 13 residues. Germline CDR1 reads GTSNPN; CDR2 reads SVGIG (reference sequence). V was shortened by 0 bases and J by 7 bases, with 9 bases between the two germline ends.